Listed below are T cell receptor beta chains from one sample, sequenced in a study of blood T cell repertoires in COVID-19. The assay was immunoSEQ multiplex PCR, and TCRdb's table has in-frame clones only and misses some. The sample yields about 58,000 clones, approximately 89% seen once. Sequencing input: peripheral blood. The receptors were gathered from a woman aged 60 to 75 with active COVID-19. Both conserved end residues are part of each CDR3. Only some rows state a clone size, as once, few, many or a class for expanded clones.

CDR3: CASSVPQGSTGELFF
V: TRBV9
J: TRBJ2-2
size: .

CDR3: CASSLRTGGAPNYGYTF
V: TRBV19
J: TRBJ1-2
size: once

CDR3: CASSPYRQGARTDTQYF
V: TRBV7-2
J: TRBJ2-3
size: .

CDR3: CASSRGAGEYGYTF
V: TRBV3-1/TRBV3-2
J: TRBJ1-2
size: .

CDR3: CATSSFRGTEAFF
V: TRBV15
J: TRBJ1-1
size: once

CDR3: CSVGRGGNQPQHF
V: TRBV29-1
J: TRBJ1-5
size: .

CDR3: CASRKGTSGFETQYF
V: TRBV14
J: TRBJ2-5
size: .

CDR3: CASSVVQGAEAFF
V: TRBV2
J: TRBJ1-1
size: .

CDR3: CASAPGTEAFF
V: TRBV12-5
J: TRBJ1-1
size: .

CDR3: CASREEGAYNEQFF
V: TRBV5-1
J: TRBJ2-1
size: once